This TCR beta chain was sequenced for a study of blood T cells in healthy people across ages. As for this clonotype: Its antigen is unidentified.

Findings of the study overall: A roughly linear fall in TCR beta diversity per million T cells was seen with increasing age.

Using a J-beta primer mix together with a sample-barcoded 5' primer, a second PCR was run for roughly 6 to 12 cycles. Each cDNA molecule carried a tag from a template-switch adaptor that contained 12 random nucleotides. In TCRdb, the 5' RACE reads were re-called with MiXCR into one record per CDR3 protein. The sample includes 2 million or so distinct CDR3 sequences, 49% of them seen just once. Donor samples were obtained from healthy Caucasian individuals from Russia, aged 6 to 90. The source is a woman aged 40 to 55 in good health. Sequencing was carried out using blood.

This CDR3 is CASSEALAAEAFF. The CDR3 DNA reads TGTGCCAGCAGTGAAGCGCTGGCGGCTGAAGCTTTCTTT. The V and J genes are TRBV6-1 and TRBJ1-1; D ambiguous. CDR1 is MNHNS, CDR2 SASEGT, per germline. The CDR3 length is 13 residues. The germline V and J ends were trimmed by 0 bases and 6 bases, with 8 bases remaining between them.